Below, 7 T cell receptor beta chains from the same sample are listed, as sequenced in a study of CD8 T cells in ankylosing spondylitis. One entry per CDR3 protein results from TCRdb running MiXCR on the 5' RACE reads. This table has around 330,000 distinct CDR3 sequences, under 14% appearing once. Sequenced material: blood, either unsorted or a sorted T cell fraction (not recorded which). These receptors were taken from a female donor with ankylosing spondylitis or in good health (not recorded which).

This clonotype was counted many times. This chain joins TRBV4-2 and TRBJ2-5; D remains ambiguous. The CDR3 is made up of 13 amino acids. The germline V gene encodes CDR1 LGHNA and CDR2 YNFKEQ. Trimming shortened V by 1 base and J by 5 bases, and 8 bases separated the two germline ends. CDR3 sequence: CASSQVVEETQYF. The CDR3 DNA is TGTGCCAGCAGCCAAGTTGTCGAGGAGACCCAGTACTTC.

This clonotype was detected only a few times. CDR3 in DNA: TGTGCCAGCAGCCCCGATGCGACGTCTTACACAGATACGCAGTATTTT. Translation gives CASSPDATSYTDTQYF. This chain links TRBV7-9 with TRBJ2-3; D uncertain. CDR1 and CDR2 (germline): SEHNR, FQNEAQ (reference sequence). Trimming removed 5 bases from V and 2 bases from J, with 17 bases in between. This CDR3 is built from 16 residues.

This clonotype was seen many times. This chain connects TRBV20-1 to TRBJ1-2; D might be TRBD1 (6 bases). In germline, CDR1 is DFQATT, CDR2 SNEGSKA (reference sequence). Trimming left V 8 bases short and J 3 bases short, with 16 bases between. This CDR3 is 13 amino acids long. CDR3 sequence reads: CSPRGGGDYGYTF. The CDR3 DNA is TGCAGTCCAAGGGGGGGGGGTGACTATGGCTACACCTTC.

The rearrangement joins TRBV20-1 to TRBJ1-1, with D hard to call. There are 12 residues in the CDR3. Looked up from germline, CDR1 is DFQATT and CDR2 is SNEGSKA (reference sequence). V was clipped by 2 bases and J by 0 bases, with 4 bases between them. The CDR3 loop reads CSARPLNTEAFF. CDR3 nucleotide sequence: TGCAGTGCTAGACCGCTGAACACTGAAGCTTTCTTT.

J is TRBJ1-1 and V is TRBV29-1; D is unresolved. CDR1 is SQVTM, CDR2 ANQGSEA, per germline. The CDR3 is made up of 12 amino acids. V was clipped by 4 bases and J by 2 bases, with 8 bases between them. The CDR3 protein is CSVAKGNTEAFF. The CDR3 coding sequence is TGCAGCGTTGCAAAAGGTAACACTGAAGCTTTCTTT.

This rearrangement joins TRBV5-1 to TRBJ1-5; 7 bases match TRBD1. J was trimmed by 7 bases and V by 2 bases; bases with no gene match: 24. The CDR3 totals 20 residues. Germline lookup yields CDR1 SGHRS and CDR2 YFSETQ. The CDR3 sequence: CASSLTSGDDLEGARQPQHF. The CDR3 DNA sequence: TGCGCCAGCAGCTTAACATCGGGGGACGACTTGGAGGGGGCAAGACAGCCCCAGCATTTT.

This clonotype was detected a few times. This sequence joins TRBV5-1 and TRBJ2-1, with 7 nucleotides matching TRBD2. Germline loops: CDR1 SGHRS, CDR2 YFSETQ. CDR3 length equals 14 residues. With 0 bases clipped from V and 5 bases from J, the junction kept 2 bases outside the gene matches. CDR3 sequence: CASSLERDDNEQFF. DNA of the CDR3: TGCGCCAGCAGCTTGGAGCGGGACGACAATGAGCAGTTCTTC.